This TCR beta chain is drawn from a study of cytomegalovirus exposure and HLA in healthy donors. PCR primers comprised 60 Vbeta and 13 Jbeta primers. Produced via immunoSEQ multiplex PCR; TCRdb's table is partial and in-frame only. The data show 150,000 to 200,000 clones, 80% to 85% seen once. CDR1 is LGHNA and CDR2 is YSLEER in the germline V gene. Trimming removed 0 bases at V and 9 bases at J, with 12 bases between. The CDR3 extends over 14 amino acids. The TCR originated in a human donor in good health. The chain links TRBV4-3 to TRBJ2-1; tentatively, D is TRBD2 (6 bases). The sequenced sample was PBMCs. This chain's CDR3 is CASSQEAGRCEQFF. Here the CDR3 DNA reads TGCGCCAGCAGCCAAGAGGCGGGGCGATGTGAGCAGTTCTTC.